A selection of T cell receptor beta chains follows, all from one sample in a study of T-cell memory formation after mild COVID-19. Via MiXCR, TCRdb re-called the 5' RACE reads, giving one row per CDR3 protein. The sample lists 350,000 to 450,000 distinct CDR3 sequences, over 15% seen once, with roughly 8% in the top ten. The sequencing sample was made of PBMCs or a T cell subset sorted from them (not recorded which). These receptors originate from an adult woman who had mild COVID-19 (a few samples of this study predate the infection). Cell type and time point are not known. The CDR3 runs from the conserved cysteine through the conserved F or W. The D gene is left open where the match is weak. Clone size is stated in some rows and not others, as once, few, many or a class when expanded.

j_call clone_size d_call v_call cdr3_nt cdr3_aa
TRBJ1-4 NA NA TRBV29-1 TGCAGCGTTGGAGGGGGGCCTGGTGAAAAACTGTTTTTT CSVGGGPGEKLFF
TRBJ2-2 NA NA TRBV4-1 TGCGCCAGCAGCCAGGCAGGGCACACCGGGGAGCTGTTTTTT CASSQAGHTGELFF
TRBJ1-1 few NA TRBV6-5 TGTGCCAGCAGGGAAAACACGTACGAAGCTTTCTTT CASRENTYEAFF
TRBJ2-1 NA TRBD2 TRBV12-3/TRBV12-4 TGTGCCAGCACCTATCTCGGGGGAGGGGAGCAGTTCTTC CASTYLGGGEQFF
TRBJ2-7 NA NA TRBV7-9 TGTGCCAGCAGCTTGTCCGGGTTTGAGCAGTACTTC CASSLSGFEQYF
TRBJ2-5 few NA TRBV27 TGTGCCAGCAGGACTACAGGGTCAGAGACCCAGTACTTC CASRTTGSETQYF
TRBJ2-2 once TRBD2 TRBV7-9 TGTGCCAGCAGCTCCGTTAGCGGGAGGAGGGGCACCGGGGAGCTGTTTTTT CASSSVSGRRGTGELFF
TRBJ2-1 few NA TRBV25-1 TGTGCCAGCACGGGGAGGGGGCGATACAATGAGCAGTTCTTC CASTGRGRYNEQFF
TRBJ2-7 few NA TRBV5-1 TGCGCCAGCAGCCCGCTTAGGGGGGGGACCTACGAGCAGTACTTC CASSPLRGGTYEQYF
TRBJ2-1 few TRBD2 TRBV20-1 TGCAGTGCTACATTAGCGGGAGCCAATGAGCAGTTCTTC CSATLAGANEQFF
TRBJ2-5 NA TRBD2 TRBV4-2 TGTGCCAGCGCCAGGGAGGGAAGTGCGGGGGAGACCCAGTACTTC CASAREGSAGETQYF
TRBJ1-1 few TRBD1 TRBV7-3 TGTGCCAGCAGCCCTCAGGGACAGATTAACACTGAAGCTTTCTTT CASSPQGQINTEAFF
TRBJ1-1 few NA TRBV7-9 TGTGCCAGCAGCTCCCCGCGGGACCCCACTGAAGCTTTCTTT CASSSPRDPTEAFF
TRBJ2-1 NA TRBD1 TRBV3-1 TGTGCCAGCAGCCAGGGGACAGGTTCTAGCTCCTACAATGAGCAGTTCTTC CASSQGTGSSSYNEQFF
TRBJ2-7 NA TRBD1 TRBV30 TGTGCCTGGGATGACAGGGGTAACGAGCAGTACTTC CAWDDRGNEQYF
TRBJ2-7 NA NA TRBV24-1 TGTGCCACCAGTGATTTTGTAGAGTCCTACGAGCAGTACTTC CATSDFVESYEQYF
TRBJ1-1 few NA TRBV7-9 TGTGCCAGCAGCGATCTGGACAGGAACACTGAAGCTTTCTTT CASSDLDRNTEAFF
TRBJ1-1 few NA TRBV5-1 TGCGCCAGCAGCCCGCACCCGACGGGGATGAACACTGAAGCTTTCTTT CASSPHPTGMNTEAFF
TRBJ1-2 NA NA TRBV29-1 TGCAGCGCCGTACAGGGTGCTAACTATGGCTACACCTTC CSAVQGANYGYTF
TRBJ1-6 few NA TRBV20-1 TGCAGTGCTAGAGAGGAGGGAAGCTTTAATTCACCCCTCCACTTT CSAREEGSFNSPLHF
TRBJ1-1 NA NA TRBV7-9 TGTGCCAGCAGCTACGGTGAAGCTTTCTTT CASSYGEAFF
TRBJ2-5 NA TRBD1 TRBV5-1 TGCGCCAGCAGCTTCGGACAGGCAGAAGAGACCCAGTACTTC CASSFGQAEETQYF
TRBJ2-7 NA NA TRBV30 TGTGCCTGGAATGTGGGGTGGGACGAGCAGTACTTC CAWNVGWDEQYF
TRBJ2-2 few TRBD1 TRBV29-1 TGCAGCGTTGGTTCAGGGGGAAACACCGGGGAGCTGTTTTTT CSVGSGGNTGELFF
TRBJ2-1 few TRBD2 TRBV5-1 TGCGCCAGCAGCTTGGTCGGTAGCGGGAGCTTGGGTGAGCAGTTCTTC CASSLVGSGSLGEQFF
TRBJ2-7 few NA TRBV5-6 TGTGCCAGCAGCTTGGGTTCGGGAATACACGAGCAGTACTTC CASSLGSGIHEQYF
TRBJ2-1 few TRBD2 TRBV3-1 TGTGCCAGCAGCCCGGGACTAGCGCTGTACAATGAGCAGTTCTTC CASSPGLALYNEQFF
TRBJ2-3 few TRBD1 TRBV9 TGTGCCAGCAGCCCCGCTGGGACAGGATGGGGGCGAAGCACAGATACGCAGTATTTT CASSPAGTGWGRSTDTQYF
TRBJ1-2 NA TRBD1 TRBV9 TGTGCCAGCAGCGCGGGCGGGACAGCGATGTATGGCTACACCTTC CASSAGGTAMYGYTF
TRBJ2-3 NA TRBD1 TRBV6-9 TGTGCCAGCAGGGGGGGCCGGGACAGGGTGTGGACAGATACGCAGTATTTT CASRGGRDRVWTDTQYF
TRBJ2-3 few NA TRBV10-3 TGTGCCATTGGGACAGATACGCAGTATTTT CAIGTDTQYF
TRBJ1-5 NA TRBD1 TRBV7-2 TGTGCCAGCAGCTTCGGGACAGGGAGCAATCAGCCCCAGCATTTT CASSFGTGSNQPQHF
TRBJ2-1 NA TRBD2 TRBV5-4 TGTGCCAGCAGCTTAGCCCGGGGCGGGGGGCCCAATGAGCAGTTCTTC CASSLARGGGPNEQFF
TRBJ2-1 few TRBD2 TRBV11-3 TGTGCCAGCAGCTTTTGGACTAGCGGGAGGTCAAATGAGCAGTTCTTC CASSFWTSGRSNEQFF
TRBJ2-1 few NA TRBV5-1 TGCGCCAGCAGCTTGGATGGGGGAGCCATCTCCTACAATGAGCAGTTCTTC CASSLDGGAISYNEQFF
TRBJ2-3 few NA TRBV6-2/TRBV6-3 TGTGCCAGCAGTTATGGTAGCGGCCAATGGCCAGATACGCAGTATTTT CASSYGSGQWPDTQYF
TRBJ2-7 few NA TRBV12-3/TRBV12-4 TGTGCCAGCAGTTTCAAGAACGAGCAGTACTTC CASSFKNEQYF